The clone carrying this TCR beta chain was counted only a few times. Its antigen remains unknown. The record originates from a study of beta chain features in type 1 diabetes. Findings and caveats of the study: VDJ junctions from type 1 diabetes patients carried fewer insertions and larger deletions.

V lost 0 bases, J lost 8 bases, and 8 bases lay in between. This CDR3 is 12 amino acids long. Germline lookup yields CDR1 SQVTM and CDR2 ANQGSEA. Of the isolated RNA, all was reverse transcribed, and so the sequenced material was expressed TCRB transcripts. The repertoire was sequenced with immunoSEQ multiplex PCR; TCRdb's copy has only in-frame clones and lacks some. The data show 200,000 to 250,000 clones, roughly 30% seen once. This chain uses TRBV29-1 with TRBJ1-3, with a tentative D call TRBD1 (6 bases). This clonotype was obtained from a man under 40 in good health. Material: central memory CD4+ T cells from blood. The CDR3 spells CSVEDGQYTIYF. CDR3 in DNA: TGCAGCGTTGAAGATGGACAGTACACCATATATTTT.